A selection of T cell receptor beta chains follows, all from one sample in a study of blood T cell repertoires in COVID-19. Clones were sequenced by immunoSEQ multiplex PCR, and TCRdb holds only the in-frame ones, with some missing. The sample has around 100,000 clones; around nine tenths are singletons. Sequenced material: peripheral blood. These receptors originate from a human donor in a cohort sampled during active COVID-19. The CDR3 runs from the conserved cysteine through the conserved F or W. A D gene is named only where the DNA matches it firmly. Rows give clone size only sometimes, using once, few, many, or a class for an expanded clone.

V gene	D gene	J gene	clone size	CDR3 DNA	CDR3 protein
TRBV4-1	-	TRBJ2-4	-	TGCGCCAGCAGCCAGGACGAGGGGGTGTCCAAAAACATTCAGTACTTC	CASSQDEGVSKNIQYF
TRBV3-1/TRBV3-2	-	TRBJ2-1	-	TGTGCCAGCAGCCAAGTCGAACAGGGAAAACAGCAGTTCTTC	CASSQVEQGKQQFF
TRBV2	TRBD1	TRBJ2-2	few	TGTGCCGCCCGAAACCGGGACAGACCGAACACCGGGGAGCTGTTTTTT	CAARNRDRPNTGELFF
TRBV11-2	TRBD1	TRBJ2-5	-	TGTGCCAGCAGCTTAGTTTCTCAGGGGGCAGAGACCCAGTACTTC	CASSLVSQGAETQYF
TRBV11-3	TRBD2	TRBJ2-7	-	TGTGCCAGCAGCTCGGGGGGGCCTCCGTACTTC	CASSSGGPPYF
TRBV3-1/TRBV3-2	-	TRBJ1-4	-	TGTGCCAGCAGCGCCCGGTTAAATGAAAAACTGTTTTTT	CASSARLNEKLFF
TRBV4-1	-	TRBJ2-7	-	TGCGCCAGCAACCTCGAACACACAGGGAGATACGAGCAGTACTTC	CASNLEHTGRYEQYF
TRBV9	-	TRBJ2-5	-	TGTGCCAGCAGCGTAGGGTCACTAGTTCAAGAGACCCAGTACTTC	CASSVGSLVQETQYF
TRBV6-5	-	TRBJ2-5	-	TGTGCCAGCAGTTACGGGCGCTTTTGGGAGACCCAGTACTTC	CASSYGRFWETQYF
TRBV19	-	TRBJ1-5	-	TGTGCCAGTAGTGTCGACAGGATAGGTCAGCCCCAGCATTTT	CASSVDRIGQPQHF
TRBV2	TRBD2	TRBJ2-5	-	TGTGCCAGCAAAAGACTAGCGGGGCAAGAGACCCAGTACTTC	CASKRLAGQETQYF
TRBV28	TRBD1	TRBJ2-2	-	TGTGCCAGCAGCTGGGACAGGGGATCCGGGGAGCTGTTTTTT	CASSWDRGSGELFF
TRBV7-9	TRBD1	TRBJ1-1	-	TGTGCCAGCAGCTCACAGGGGGCGACTGAAGCTTTCTTT	CASSSQGATEAFF
TRBV6-4	TRBD1	TRBJ1-6	once	TGTGCCAGCAGTCTAATTGGACAGGGGGAGTCACCCCTCCACTTT	CASSLIGQGESPLHF
TRBV2	-	TRBJ2-3	-	TGTGCCAGCAGTGAGGCTAGCGCCTCTAGCACAGATACGCAGTATTTT	CASSEASASSTDTQYF
TRBV4-2	-	TRBJ2-3	-	TGTGCCAGCAGCCAAGAGAACAAACGCACAGATACGCAGTATTTT	CASSQENKRTDTQYF
TRBV18	TRBD1	TRBJ1-2	once	TGTGCCAGCTCACCCCGACAGGGCTCCACAAAGGGCTACACCTTC	CASSPRQGSTKGYTF
TRBV7-6	-	TRBJ1-6	once	TGTGCCAGCAGCTTAGCAGAGGGAAAACCCCTCCACTTT	CASSLAEGKPLHF
TRBV4-2	TRBD1	TRBJ2-2	few	TGTGCCAGCAGCCAAGATGGGACAGAGCTCACCGGGGAGCTGTTTTTT	CASSQDGTELTGELFF
TRBV28	-	TRBJ1-5	few	TGTGCCAGCAAGCCCTGGACAGCTTATAGCAATCAGCCCCAGCATTTT	CASKPWTAYSNQPQHF
TRBV4-1	TRBD2	TRBJ2-5	-	TGCGCCAGCAGCCAAGGGACTAGCCAAGAGACCCAGTACTTC	CASSQGTSQETQYF
TRBV19	-	TRBJ1-5	-	TGTGCCAGTAGTATTGCGGGAAGGGGAAATCAGCCCCAGCATTTT	CASSIAGRGNQPQHF
TRBV19	-	TRBJ1-5	-	TGTGCCAGTAGTAAAAGCCGGGAGATAAAAAATCAGCCCCAGCATTTT	CASSKSREIKNQPQHF
TRBV7-9	TRBD1	TRBJ1-4	-	TGTGCCAGCAGCTTAGTTTCAGGGGGAAATGAAAAACTGTTTTTT	CASSLVSGGNEKLFF
TRBV30	-	TRBJ1-1	-	TGTGCCTGGAGTGTGGGGGGGAGGGCTGAAGCTTTCTTT	CAWSVGGRAEAFF
TRBV24-1	-	TRBJ2-2	once	TGTGCCACTCCCCGTCCGGGAGACACCGGGGAGCTGTTTTTT	CATPRPGDTGELFF
TRBV10-3	-	TRBJ2-7	-	TGTGCCATCAGTGAGTCATGGACAGCCCTGAACGAGCAGTACTTC	CAISESWTALNEQYF
TRBV25-1	TRBD2	TRBJ2-1	-	TGTGCCAGCAGTGAACTAGGGTCGGCTAGCGGGACTAATGAGCAGTTCTTC	CASSELGSASGTNEQFF
TRBV29-1	-	TRBJ2-1	-	TGCAGCGTTGTATTTGAGGTGAGCTCCTACAATGAGCAGTTCTTC	CSVVFEVSSYNEQFF
TRBV2	-	TRBJ2-7	-	TGTGCCAGCAGTGAGGCGGGGACGGAGTACGAGCAGTACTTC	CASSEAGTEYEQYF
TRBV5-1	-	TRBJ2-7	-	TGCGCCAGCAGCTTGGCCGTAGCGCAAGCCTACGAGCAGTACTTC	CASSLAVAQAYEQYF